This T cell receptor beta chain was identified in a study of vaccination and CD4 T cells after COVID-19. Study background: The authors exposed cells to overlapping spike peptides derived from SARS-CoV-2, HCoV-NL63, HCoV-OC43 and HCoV-229E.

This clonotype turned up a few times. Its specificity is not known. As for treatment: roughly nine-day PBMC culture with coronavirus spike peptide pools or control peptides (ViraFEST assay). Before TCRs were sequenced, ViraFEST expanded antigen-specific T cells with peptide pools. With around 9.2 ug/ml peptide pools and approximately 10 IU/ml IL-2, PBMCs were cultured at some 2 million per well. Losses at the gene ends were 2 bases for V and 3 bases for J; bases not matched to a gene: 8. The CDR3 contains 17 residues. Germline assignment: CDR1 SEHNR and CDR2 FQNEAQ (reference sequence). The Oncomine TCR Beta short-read assay sequenced DNA from cultured CD4+ T cells. The source of extracted genomic DNA was cultured CD4+ T cells. TCRdb used MiXCR to reprocess the PCR reads, holding one entry per CDR3 protein. Counted here are some 14,000 distinct CDR3 sequences, approximately 35% occurring once; the ten biggest clones make up about 12%.

The chain links TRBV7-9 to TRBJ2-2; 8 bases fit TRBD2. The sequence derives from a human donor who had recovered from COVID-19. Sample: CD4+ T cells from blood, cultured in vitro. The CDR3 spells CASSLLLAASYTGELFF. The CDR3, as DNA: TGTGCCAGCAGCTTACTACTAGCGGCCTCCTACACCGGGGAGCTGTTTTTT.